One and the same sample provided the 19 T cell receptor beta chains below, sequenced in a study of Ad26.COV2.S vaccination and SARS-CoV-2 variants. TCRdb keeps only in-frame clones here, not all; method: immunoSEQ multiplex PCR. In the table there are roughly 510,000 clones, roughly 85% of which are singletons. Treatment noted: over 15 received Ad26.COV2.S at low or high dose, single or two shots; about 5 received placebo; per-sample allocation not given. All samples were drawn on day 63, counting from the first vaccine or placebo injection. The input for sequencing was peripheral blood, taken in a trial of Ad26.COV2.S vaccine versus placebo. The receptor set was obtained from a person between 18 and 60 years old who received the Ad26.COV2.S COVID-19 vaccine or a placebo.

The chain joins TRBV6-4 to TRBJ2-1; 10 positions match TRBD2. Trimming cost V 0 bases and J 6 bases; bases outside gene matches: 2. The germline V gene has CDR1 MRHNA and CDR2 SNTAGT. The CDR3 has 15 amino acids. This chain's CDR3 is CASSDSAGGPNEQFF. The CDR3 region has the DNA TGTGCCAGCAGTGACTCAGCGGGAGGGCCCAATGAGCAGTTCTTC.

A single count supports this clone. The same CDR3 can be traced to other DNA sequences in this sample. The chain carries TRBV5-6 and TRBJ2-7; D not resolved. Trimming stripped 4 bases from V and 4 bases from J, with 6 bases between. This CDR3 is 11 amino acids long. CDR1 SGHDT and CDR2 YYEEEE come from the germline V gene. The CDR3 DNA reads as TGTGCCAGCAGCACCGCTTACGAGCAGTACTTC. It specifies CASSTAYEQYF.

The V gene is TRBV6-2 or TRBV6-3, the J gene TRBJ2-7; D gene uncertain. This CDR3 comprises 12 residues. CDR1 is MNHEY and CDR2 is SVGEGT in the germline V gene. Trimming removed 0 bases at V and 6 bases at J, with 6 bases between. The CDR3 nucleotides are TGTGCCAGCAGTTACTCGGTAGCCGAGCAGTACTTC. Its protein product is CASSYSVAEQYF.

J is TRBJ2-3 and V is TRBV9, with D maybe TRBD1 (6 bases). This CDR3 is built from 14 residues. The V gene lost 0 bases and the J gene lost 5 bases, with 10 bases spanning the gap. Germline CDR1 and CDR2: SGDLS and YYNGEE. The CDR3 region is CASSVDRVKDTQYF. CDR3 coding DNA: TGTGCCAGCAGCGTAGACAGGGTGAAAGATACGCAGTATTTT. Complete variable domain (other parts from reference TRBV9 and TRBJ2-3): DSGVTQTPKHLITATGQRVTLRCSPRSGDLSVYWYQQSLDQGLQFLIQYYNGEERAKGNILERFSAQQFPDLHSELNLSSLELGDSALYFCASSVDRVKDTQYFGPGTRLTVL.

There are a few counts of this clone. This chain links TRBV25-1 with TRBJ1-6, with D possibly TRBD1 on 6 matching bases. The germline CDR1 and CDR2 sequences are MGHDK and SYGVNS. V dropped 5 bases and J dropped 4 bases, with 15 bases sitting between them. The CDR3 contains 16 residues. CDR3 sequence (DNA): TGTGCCAGCAGTTTAGGGGGGAGTCGGTATAATTCACCCCTCCACTTT. It codes for CASSLGGSRYNSPLHF.

The rearrangement joins TRBV6-1 to TRBJ2-1; D unclear. Trimming took 3 bases from V and 7 from J, leaving 13 bases between them. The CDR3 covers 14 residues. CDR1 is MNHNS and CDR2 is SASEGT in the germline V gene. The CDR3, as DNA: TGTGCCAGCAGTGACAACTCCGCCAGGAATGAGCAGTTCTTC. It specifies CASSDNSARNEQFF.

The chain combines TRBV4-3 with TRBJ2-1, with 8 positions matching TRBD2. J lost 6 bases, V lost 0 bases, and 10 bases had no gene match. Germline-derived CDR1 and CDR2 are LGHNA and YSLEER. The CDR3 loop spans 17 amino acids. Written as DNA, the CDR3 is TGCGCCAGCAGCCAAGAAGTGGCGGGAGGCTCGGGCAATGAGCAGTTCTTC. Its protein is CASSQEVAGGSGNEQFF.

The rearrangement joins TRBV30 to TRBJ2-5; no clear D gene. Germline V gene lookup returns CDR1 GTSNPN and CDR2 SVGIG (reference sequence). The V end lost 0 bases, the J end lost 3 bases, and 8 bases lay between the germline ends. The CDR3 length is 13 residues. This CDR3 is CAWSVPPKETQYF. The CDR3 bases are TGTGCCTGGAGTGTACCCCCGAAAGAGACCCAGTACTTC.

V gene TRBV20-1 combines with J gene TRBJ1-1; a weak D match, TRBD1 (5 bases). This CDR3 has 11 amino acids. Germline V gene sequence: CDR1 DFQATT, CDR2 SNEGSKA (reference sequence). V lost 0 bases to trimming and J lost 11 bases, with 10 bases between them. DNA for the CDR3: TGCAGTGCTAGAGATATCCGGGGGGCTTTCTTT. This gives the protein CSARDIRGAFF.

This chain joins TRBV9 and TRBJ2-2; maybe TRBD2 (6 bases). Germline lookup yields CDR1 SGDLS and CDR2 YYNGEE. V was trimmed by 0 bases and J by 4 bases, leaving 19 bases between them. This CDR3 has 18 amino acids. The CDR3 reads CASSVEVGLQFRTGELFF. As DNA, the CDR3 is TGTGCCAGCAGCGTAGAAGTGGGACTCCAGTTCCGCACCGGGGAGCTGTTTTTT.

The gene calls are TRBV7-9 and TRBJ1-2, with TRBD1 identical over 11 bases. Germline V lookup: CDR1 SEHNR, CDR2 FQNEAQ (reference sequence). This CDR3 is 15 amino acids long. V shed 5 bases, J shed 8 bases, and the junction held 10 bases outside the gene matches. The CDR3 DNA reads TGTGCCAGCAGCCTTGGACAGGGGGCAGTTGGAGGCTACACCTTC. It encodes CASSLGQGAVGGYTF.

The chain carries TRBV19 and TRBJ2-7, with no clear D. The CDR3 has 13 amino acids. Germline V CDR1 and CDR2: LNHDA, SQIVND (reference sequence). The germline V and J ends were trimmed by 2 bases and 3 bases, with 8 bases remaining between them. This CDR3 reads CASSITAGYEQYF. DNA of the CDR3: TGTGCCAGTAGTATAACCGCAGGCTACGAGCAGTACTTC.

The rearrangement links TRBV7-9 to TRBJ1-1; 7 bases match TRBD1. CDR3 length equals 14 residues. V dropped 2 bases and J dropped 5; count of bases not matched to a gene: 5. Germline-derived CDR1 and CDR2 are SEHNR and FQNEAQ (reference sequence). For the CDR3, the DNA is TGTGCCAGCAGCTTAAGAACAGGGGTGACTGAAGCTTTCTTT. Translated, it gives CASSLRTGVTEAFF.

This chain uses TRBV27 with TRBJ2-3; TRBD2 is a possible D gene (5 bases). The V gene lost 1 base and the J gene lost 7 bases, with 12 bases spanning the gap. This CDR3 spans 14 amino acids. CDR1 is MNHEY and CDR2 is SMNVEV in the germline V gene (reference sequence). The CDR3 loop reads CASSLYTRGYTQYF. The DNA for the CDR3 is TGTGCCAGCAGTTTATATACCCGGGGTTATACGCAGTATTTT.

The genes are TRBV12-3 or TRBV12-4 and TRBJ2-1; D might be TRBD1 (6 bases). V was trimmed by 3 bases and J by 5 bases, leaving 8 bases between them. The CDR3 is 13 residues long. The CDR3 here is CASSFQGNNEQFF. CDR3 sequence (DNA): TGTGCCAGCAGTTTCCAGGGGAACAATGAGCAGTTCTTC.

The chain employs TRBV30 and TRBJ2-2; TRBD1 matches 7 bases. CDR1 is GTSNPN, CDR2 SVGIG, per germline (reference sequence). With V trimmed by 1 base and J by 3 bases, 5 bases remained unmatched. CDR3 length: 15 residues. The CDR3 spells CAWSGQGTYTGELFF. The CDR3, as DNA: TGTGCCTGGAGTGGACAGGGAACGTACACCGGGGAGCTGTTTTTT. The full variable domain, rest sourced from reference TRBV30 and TRBJ2-2, is SQTIHQWPATLVQPVGSPLSLECTVEGTSNPNLYWYRQAAGRGLQLLFYSVGIGQISSEVPQNLSASRPQDRQFILSSKKLLLSDSGFYLCAWSGQGTYTGELFFGEGSRLTVL.

The chain couples TRBV5-1 to TRBJ2-3, with a tentative D call TRBD1 (5 bases). Trimming removed 3 bases at V and 2 bases at J, with 10 bases between. Germline-derived CDR1 and CDR2 are SGHRS and YFSETQ. The CDR3 spans 14 residues. The CDR3 DNA follows: TGCGCCAGCAGCTCTCAGGGTTTCACAGATACGCAGTATTTT. Its translation: CASSSQGFTDTQYF.

V usage is TRBV2 and J usage is TRBJ2-2, with 7 bases lining up with TRBD2. CDR1 SNHLY and CDR2 FYNNEI come from the germline V gene. With 8 bases clipped from V and 5 bases from J, the junction kept 8 bases outside the gene matches. The CDR3 consists of 14 residues. The CDR3 region has the DNA TGTGCCAGCGGGGGGGTCGTACTAACCGGGGAGCTGTTTTTT. Translation: CASGGVVLTGELFF.

The chain is built from TRBV9 and TRBJ2-3; a weak D match, TRBD2 (6 bases). This CDR3 region has 18 residues. CDR1 SGDLS and CDR2 YYNGEE come from the germline V gene. V was cut by 0 bases and J by 4 bases, with 21 bases left in between. The CDR3 is CASSVVPHGRGGSDTQYF. In DNA, the CDR3 is TGTGCCAGCAGCGTAGTACCTCATGGGCGGGGAGGATCAGATACGCAGTATTTT.